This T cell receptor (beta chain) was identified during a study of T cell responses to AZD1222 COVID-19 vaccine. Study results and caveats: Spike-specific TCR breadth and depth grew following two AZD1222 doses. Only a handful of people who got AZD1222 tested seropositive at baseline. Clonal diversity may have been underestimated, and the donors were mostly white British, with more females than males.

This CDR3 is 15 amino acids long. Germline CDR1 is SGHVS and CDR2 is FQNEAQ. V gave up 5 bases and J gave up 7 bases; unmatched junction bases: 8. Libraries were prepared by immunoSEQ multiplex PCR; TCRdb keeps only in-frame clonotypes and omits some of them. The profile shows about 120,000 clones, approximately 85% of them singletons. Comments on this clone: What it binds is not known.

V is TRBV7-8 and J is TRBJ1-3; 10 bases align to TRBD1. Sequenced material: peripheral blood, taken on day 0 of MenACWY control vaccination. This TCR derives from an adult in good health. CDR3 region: CASSQRTGGWNTIYF. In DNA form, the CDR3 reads TGTGCCAGCAGCCAAAGGACAGGGGGATGGAACACCATATATTTT.